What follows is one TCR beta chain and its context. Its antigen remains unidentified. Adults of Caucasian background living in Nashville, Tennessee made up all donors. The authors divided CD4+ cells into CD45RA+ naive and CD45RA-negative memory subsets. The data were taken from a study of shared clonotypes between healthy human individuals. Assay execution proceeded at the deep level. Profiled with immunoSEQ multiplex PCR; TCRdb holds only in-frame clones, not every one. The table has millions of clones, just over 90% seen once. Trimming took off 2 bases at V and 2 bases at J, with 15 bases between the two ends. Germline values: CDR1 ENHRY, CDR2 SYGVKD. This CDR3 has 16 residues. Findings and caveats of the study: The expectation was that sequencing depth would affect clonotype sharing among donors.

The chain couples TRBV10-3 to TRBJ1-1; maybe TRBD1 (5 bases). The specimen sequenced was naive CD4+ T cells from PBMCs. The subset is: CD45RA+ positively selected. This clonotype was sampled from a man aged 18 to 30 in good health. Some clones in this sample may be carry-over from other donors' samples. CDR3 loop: CAISEPARGINTEAFF. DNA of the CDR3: TGTGCCATCAGTGAGCCCGCTAGGGGTATCAACACTGAAGCTTTCTTT.